One sample yielded the 7 T cell receptor beta chains listed below, sequenced in a study of CD8 T cells in ankylosing spondylitis. Study-level results: Within ankylosing spondylitis blood, a TCR beta motif made up of eight highly homologous variants appeared to be characteristic.

The antigens of these receptors remain unknown. TCRdb called the 5' RACE reads again in MiXCR, with one record for every CDR3 protein. In the table there are roughly 440,000 distinct CDR3 sequences, approximately 17% of which are singletons. The sample taken for sequencing was blood, either unsorted or a sorted T cell fraction (not recorded which). These receptor sequences come from a male donor with ankylosing spondylitis.

This clonotype showed up many times. The chain combines TRBV4-1 with TRBJ2-3, with D perhaps matching TRBD1 or TRBD2 (5 bases each). The CDR3 has 16 residues. V was trimmed by 0 bases and J by 0 bases, leaving 10 bases between them. CDR1 and CDR2 (germline): MGHRA, YSYEKL. Here the CDR3 reads CASSQEGTKSTDTQYF. The DNA of the CDR3 is TGCGCCAGCAGCCAAGAAGGGACCAAGAGCACAGATACGCAGTATTTT.

In this sample, this clonotype turned up a few times. The gene calls are TRBV5-1 and TRBJ1-1; the D is unclear. Germline values: CDR1 SGHRS, CDR2 YFSETQ. The germline V and J ends were trimmed by 7 bases and 1 base, with 11 bases remaining between them. The CDR3 has 13 residues. CDR3 region: CASRGERNTEAFF. In DNA, the CDR3 is TGCGCCAGCCGCGGGGAGCGGAACACTGAAGCTTTCTTT.

This clonotype appeared many times. In DNA, the CDR3 is TGCAGCGTCGCCCGAGGGGGCGACTTAGCATCCTTCTTC. Translating it yields CSVARGGDLASFF. The V gene is TRBV29-1, the J gene TRBJ2-1, with 7 bases matching TRBD1. With V trimmed by 6 bases and J by 16 bases, 18 bases remained unmatched. This CDR3 spans 13 amino acids. Looked up from germline, CDR1 is SQVTM and CDR2 is ANQGSEA.

The chain is built from TRBV6-5 and TRBJ2-1, with TRBD2 as a possible D gene (5 bases). In germline, CDR1 is MNHEY, CDR2 SVGAGI. Trimming removed 0 bases at V and 8 bases at J, with 11 bases between. This CDR3 is built from 14 residues. CDR3 sequence reads: CASSYSTEGHEQFF. In DNA form, the CDR3 reads TGTGCCAGCAGTTACTCGACTGAGGGCCATGAGCAGTTCTTC.

The chain links TRBV19 to TRBJ2-4; 8 positions agree with TRBD1. Germline V gene data show CDR1 as LNHDA and CDR2 as SQIVND (reference sequence). The CDR3 is 15 amino acids. With 4 bases clipped from V and 3 bases from J, the junction kept 5 bases outside the gene matches. This CDR3 is CASSTPQGGKNIQYF. The CDR3 DNA sequence: TGTGCCAGTAGTACCCCACAGGGGGGCAAAAACATTCAGTACTTC.

V is TRBV20-1 and J is TRBJ2-7, with 15 bases lining up with TRBD2. The V segment lost 6 bases and the J segment 6 bases; nucleotides outside the gene matches: 3. CDR3 size: 13 residues. Germline V gene lookup returns CDR1 DFQATT and CDR2 SNEGSKA (reference sequence). CDR3 residues: CSARTSGGAEQYF. CDR3 nucleotide sequence: TGCAGTGCACGGACTAGCGGGGGGGCCGAGCAGTACTTC.

The chain has TRBV4-1 and TRBJ2-7; tentative D call: TRBD1 (6 bases). Germline assignment: CDR1 MGHRA and CDR2 YSYEKL. The CDR3 runs 16 residues. Trimming shortened V by 4 bases and J by 4 bases, and 20 bases separated the two germline ends. CDR3 residues: CASSPPSTGRWYEQYF. In nucleotides, the CDR3 is TGCGCCAGCAGCCCCCCCTCAACAGGGAGATGGTACGAGCAGTACTTC.